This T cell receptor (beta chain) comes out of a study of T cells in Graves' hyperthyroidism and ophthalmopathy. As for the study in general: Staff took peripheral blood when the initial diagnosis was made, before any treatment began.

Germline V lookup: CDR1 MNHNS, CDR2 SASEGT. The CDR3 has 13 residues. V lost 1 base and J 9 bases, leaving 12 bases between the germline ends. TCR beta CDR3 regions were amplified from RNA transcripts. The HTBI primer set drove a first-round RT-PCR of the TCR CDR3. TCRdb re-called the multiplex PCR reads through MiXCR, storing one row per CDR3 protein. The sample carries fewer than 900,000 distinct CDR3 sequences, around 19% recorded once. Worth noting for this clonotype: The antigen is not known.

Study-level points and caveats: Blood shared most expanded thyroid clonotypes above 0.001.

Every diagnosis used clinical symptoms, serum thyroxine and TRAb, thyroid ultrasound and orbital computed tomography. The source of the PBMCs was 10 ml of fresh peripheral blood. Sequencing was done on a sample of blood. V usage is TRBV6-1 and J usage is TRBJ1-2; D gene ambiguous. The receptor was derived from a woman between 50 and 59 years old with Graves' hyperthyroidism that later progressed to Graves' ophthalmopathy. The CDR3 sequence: CASSEGRQLSYTF. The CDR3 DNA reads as TGTGCCAGCAGTGAAGGGAGGCAGTTGAGCTACACCTTC.